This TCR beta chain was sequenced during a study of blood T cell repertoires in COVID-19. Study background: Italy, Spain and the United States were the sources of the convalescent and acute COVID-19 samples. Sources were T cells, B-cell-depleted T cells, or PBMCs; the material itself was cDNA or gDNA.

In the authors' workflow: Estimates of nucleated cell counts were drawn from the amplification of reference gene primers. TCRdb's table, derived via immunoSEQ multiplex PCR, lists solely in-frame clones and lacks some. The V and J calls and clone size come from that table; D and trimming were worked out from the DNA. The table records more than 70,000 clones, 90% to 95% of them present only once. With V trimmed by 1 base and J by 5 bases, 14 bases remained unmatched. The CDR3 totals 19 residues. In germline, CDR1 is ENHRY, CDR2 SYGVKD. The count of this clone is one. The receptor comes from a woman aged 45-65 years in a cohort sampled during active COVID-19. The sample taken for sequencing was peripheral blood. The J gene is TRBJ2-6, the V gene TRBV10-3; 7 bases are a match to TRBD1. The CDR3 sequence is CAISEYFGTAARRANVLTF. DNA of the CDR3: TGTGCCATCAGTGAGTACTTTGGGACAGCGGCTAGAAGGGCCAACGTCCTGACTTTC.